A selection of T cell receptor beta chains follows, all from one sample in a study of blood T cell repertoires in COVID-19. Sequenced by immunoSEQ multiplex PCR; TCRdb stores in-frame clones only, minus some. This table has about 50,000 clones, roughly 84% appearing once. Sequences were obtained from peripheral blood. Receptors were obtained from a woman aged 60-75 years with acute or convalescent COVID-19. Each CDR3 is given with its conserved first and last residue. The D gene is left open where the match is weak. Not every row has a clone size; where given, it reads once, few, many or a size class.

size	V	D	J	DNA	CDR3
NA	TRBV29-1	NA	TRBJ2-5	TGCAGCGTCGGACCCGAGGGAGAGACCCAGTACTTC	CSVGPEGETQYF
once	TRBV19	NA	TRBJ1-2	TGTGCCAGTAGTCCCTATCCCGGGAACTTGCCCCCTTCTAACTATGGCTACACCTTC	CASSPYPGNLPPSNYGYTF
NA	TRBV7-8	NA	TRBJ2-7	TGTGCCAGCAGCTTAGAACGTACAGGGATGGACGAGCAGTACTTC	CASSLERTGMDEQYF
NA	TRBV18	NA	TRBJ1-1	TGTGCCAGCTCACCACCGGTTGGAGCAGGGGTGGACACTGAAGCTTTCTTT	CASSPPVGAGVDTEAFF
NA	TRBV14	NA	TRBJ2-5	TGTGCCAGCAGCCAAGGCCGAGGGACCCAGTACTTC	CASSQGRGTQYF
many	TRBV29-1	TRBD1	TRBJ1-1	TGCAGCGTTCGACCAGACAGGGGGAACACTGAAGCTTTCTTT	CSVRPDRGNTEAFF
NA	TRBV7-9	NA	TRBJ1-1	TGTGCCAGCAGCTTTTGGGGAGACTTTGAAGCTTTCTTT	CASSFWGDFEAFF
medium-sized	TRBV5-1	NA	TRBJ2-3	TGCGCCAGCAGCTTGTCTCTACCCTCAGATACGCAGTATTTT	CASSLSLPSDTQYF
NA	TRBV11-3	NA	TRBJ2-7	TGTGCCAGCAGCTCGGACAACTACGAGCAGTACTTC	CASSSDNYEQYF
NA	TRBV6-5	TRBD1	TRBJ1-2	TGTGCCAGCAGTAGGACAGGGGAGGGGTATGGCTACACCTTC	CASSRTGEGYGYTF
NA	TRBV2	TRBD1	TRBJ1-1	TGTGCCAGCAGGGCTGGGACAGCTCATAACACTGAAGCTTTCTTT	CASRAGTAHNTEAFF
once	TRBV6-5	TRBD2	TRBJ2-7	TGTGCCAGCAGTTACTCGGTAGCGGGGGGAACCTACGAGCAGTACTTC	CASSYSVAGGTYEQYF
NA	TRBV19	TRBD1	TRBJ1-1	TGTGCCAGTAGGACAGGGGGGACTGAAGCTTTCTTT	CASRTGGTEAFF
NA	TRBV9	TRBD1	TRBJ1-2	TGTGCCAGCAGCGTAAAAGGGACAGCACCCTATGGCTACACCTTC	CASSVKGTAPYGYTF
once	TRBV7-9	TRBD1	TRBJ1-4	TGTGCCAGCATCCGGACAGGGCTGGGGGAAAAACTGTTTTTT	CASIRTGLGEKLFF
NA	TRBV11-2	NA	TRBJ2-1	TGTGCCAGCAGCCTTTCCGGGGAGGCTTACAATGAGCAGTTCTTC	CASSLSGEAYNEQFF
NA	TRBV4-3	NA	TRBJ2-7	TGCGCCAGCAGCCCAGGGACGGGGGCCTACGAGCAGTACTTC	CASSPGTGAYEQYF
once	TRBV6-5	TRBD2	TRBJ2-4	TGTGCCAGCAGCTCCGGGACTAGCGGGAGAAACATTCAGTACTTC	CASSSGTSGRNIQYF
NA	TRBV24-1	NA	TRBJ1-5	TGTGCCACCAGTGAATTCGGGACAATAAAACATAGCAATCAGCCCCAGCATTTT	CATSEFGTIKHSNQPQHF
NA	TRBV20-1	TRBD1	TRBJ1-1	TGCAGTGCTAGTGTTACAGGGGGATGGAGCACTGAAGCTTTCTTT	CSASVTGGWSTEAFF
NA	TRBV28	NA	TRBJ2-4	TGTGCCAGCACTCCTAGCGGACAGTCCGGGAACATTCAGTACTTC	CASTPSGQSGNIQYF
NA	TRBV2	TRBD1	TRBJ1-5	TGTGCCAGCAGTGCTGGGACAGCCAATCAGCCCCAGCATTTT	CASSAGTANQPQHF
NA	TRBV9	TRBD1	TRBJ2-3	TGTGCCAGCAGCACGGACAGGGGACGCACAGATACGCAGTATTTT	CASSTDRGRTDTQYF
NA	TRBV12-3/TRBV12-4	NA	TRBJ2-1	TGTGCCAGCAGCAGAAAAGAGGACATTGGGTTCTTC	CASSRKEDIGFF
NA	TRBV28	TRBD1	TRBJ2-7	TGTGCCAGCAGCTCACCAGGACAGGCCCTCACCTACGAGCAGTACTTC	CASSSPGQALTYEQYF
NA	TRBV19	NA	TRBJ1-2	TGTGCCAGTACCAACCCAACAGAGAACTATGGCTACACCTTC	CASTNPTENYGYTF
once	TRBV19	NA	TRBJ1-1	TGTGCCAGTAGTATGGGGGACACGAACACTGAAGCTTTCTTT	CASSMGDTNTEAFF
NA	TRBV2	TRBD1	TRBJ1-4	TGTGCCAGCAGTTCCGGGACAGGGGGAGGTAGAACTAATGAAAAACTGTTTTTT	CASSSGTGGGRTNEKLFF
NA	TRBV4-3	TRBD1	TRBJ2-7	TGCGCCAGCAGCGGTGACAGGGGGCGCGAGCAGTACTTC	CASSGDRGREQYF
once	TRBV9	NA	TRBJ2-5	TGTGCCAGCAGCCGGACACCGCAAGAGACCCAGTACTTC	CASSRTPQETQYF
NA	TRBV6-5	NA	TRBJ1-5	TGTGCCAGCAGTTACTCGTCAGATAGCAATCAGCCCCAGCATTTT	CASSYSSDSNQPQHF
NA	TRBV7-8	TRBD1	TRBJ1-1	TGTGCCAGCAGGCTGACAGGGGACACTGAAGCTTTCTTT	CASRLTGDTEAFF
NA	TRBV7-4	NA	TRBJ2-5	TGTGCCAGCAGCTTAGCGTGGGCGGGGTGGGAGACCCAGTACTTC	CASSLAWAGWETQYF
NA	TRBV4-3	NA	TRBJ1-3	TGCGCCAGCAGCCAAGATCCCTTATCAGGGGCGTGGGGAAACACCATATATTTT	CASSQDPLSGAWGNTIYF
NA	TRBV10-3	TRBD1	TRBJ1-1	TGTGCCATCAGTGAGTCGACCAACAGGGGGAAGGGCAAAGCTTTCTTT	CAISESTNRGKGKAFF
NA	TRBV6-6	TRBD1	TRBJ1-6	TGTGCCAGCAGTTACCGGGACAGGGCCTCACCCCTCCACTTT	CASSYRDRASPLHF
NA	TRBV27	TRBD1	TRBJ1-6	TGTGCCAGCACCGAGACAGGGTCTAGGCCACCCCTCCACTTT	CASTETGSRPPLHF
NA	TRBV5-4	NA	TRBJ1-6	TGTGCCAGCAGCTTGGACCCAGGGAATTCACCCCTCCACTTT	CASSLDPGNSPLHF
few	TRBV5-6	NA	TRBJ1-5	TGTGCCAGCAGCTTGGCGGTCGGGGGGAGCAATCAGCCCCAGCATTTT	CASSLAVGGSNQPQHF
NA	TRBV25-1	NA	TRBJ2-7	TGTGCCAGCAGTGAACAGGACACCTCCTACGAGCAGTACTTC	CASSEQDTSYEQYF
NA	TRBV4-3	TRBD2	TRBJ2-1	TGCGCCAGCAGCCAAGAGATTAGCGGGAGTACTGAGCAGTTCTTC	CASSQEISGSTEQFF
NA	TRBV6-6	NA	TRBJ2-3	TGTGCCACCCGAAAGAGCGGTGCTAGCACAGATACGCAGTATTTT	CATRKSGASTDTQYF